The 21 T cell receptor beta chains in this list originate from one sample, sequenced in a study of beta chain features in type 1 diabetes. Regarding the study as a whole: All four CD4+ subsets of Type 1 diabetes patients contained TCRB CDR3s that were moderately but significantly shorter.

The sequenced template was cDNA made from the entire isolated RNA. The data were produced by immunoSEQ multiplex PCR, yet TCRdb's version contains in-frame clones alone and is incomplete. The sample consists of roughly 700,000 clones, roughly 13% of them appearing once. Which antigens these TCRs recognize remains unknown. Sequenced sample: naive CD4+ T cells from blood. These receptor sequences come from a man between 18 and 29 years old with type 1 diabetes.

The V call is TRBV7-6, the J call TRBJ1-3, with D unresolved. CDR1 and CDR2 (germline): SGHVS, FNYEAQ. With 4 bases removed from V and 4 bases from J, the gap between germline ends came to 14 bases. The CDR3 totals 15 residues. Here the CDR3 reads CASSSQLVPGNTIYF. The CDR3 bases are TGTGCCAGCAGCTCCCAACTGGTCCCCGGAAACACCATATATTTT. Full variable domain (rest looked up from reference TRBV7-6 and TRBJ1-3): GAGVSQSPRYKVTKRGQDVALRCDPISGHVSLYWYRQALGQGPEFLTYFNYEAQQDKSGLPNDRFSAERPEGSISTLTIQRTEQRDSAMYRCASSSQLVPGNTIYFGEGSWLTVV.

A note on this clone: The sample has other DNA sequences that encode this CDR3 too. The J gene is TRBJ1-1, the V gene TRBV30; D unresolved. The CDR3 is made up of 12 amino acids. V was trimmed by 0 bases and J by 5 bases, leaving 7 bases between them. Germline lookup yields CDR1 GTSNPN and CDR2 SVGIG (reference sequence). The CDR3 DNA sequence: TGTGCCTGGAGTGTATTGGGGACTGAAGCTTTCTTT. Amino acid sequence: CAWSVLGTEAFF. The variable domain in full, completed from reference TRBV30 and TRBJ1-1, reads SQTIHQWPATLVQPVGSPLSLECTVEGTSNPNLYWYRQAAGRGLQLLFYSVGIGQISSEVPQNLSASRPQDRQFILSSKKLLLSDSGFYLCAWSVLGTEAFFGQGTRLTVV.

The J gene is TRBJ1-1, the V gene TRBV5-1, with D unclear. CDR1 and CDR2 (germline): SGHRS, YFSETQ. The CDR3 has 13 amino acids. The germline V and J ends were trimmed by 4 bases and 2 bases, with 9 bases remaining between them. CDR3 amino acids: CASSPTFNTEAFF. The CDR3 DNA sequence: TGCGCCAGCAGCCCTACATTTAACACTGAAGCTTTCTTT. Complete variable domain (other parts from reference TRBV5-1 and TRBJ1-1): KAGVTQTPRYLIKTRGQQVTLSCSPISGHRSVSWYQQTPGQGLQFLFEYFSETQRNKGNFPGRFSGRQFSNSRSEMNVSTLELGDSALYLCASSPTFNTEAFFGQGTRLTVV.

The gene calls are TRBV2 and TRBJ1-2, with no clear D. The CDR3 spans 12 residues. Germline V gene lookup returns CDR1 SNHLY and CDR2 FYNNEI. V dropped 4 bases and J dropped 7 bases, with 10 bases sitting between them. In DNA form, the CDR3 reads TGTGCCAGCAGTGTCGAGGGATCTGGCTACACCTTC. Its translation: CASSVEGSGYTF.

V gene TRBV7-2 combines with J gene TRBJ2-3; tentatively, D is TRBD1 or TRBD2 (5 bases each). Germline V lookup: CDR1 SGHTA, CDR2 FQGNSA. The CDR3 runs to 16 residues. The ends were cut back, 2 bases at V and 2 bases at J, with 14 bases in the middle. CDR3 in amino acids: CASSLQPGPNTDTQYF. In DNA, the CDR3 is TGTGCCAGCAGCTTACAACCGGGACCTAACACAGATACGCAGTATTTT.

This chain uses TRBV30 with TRBJ2-3, with D perhaps matching TRBD1 or TRBD2 (5 bases each). There are 15 residues in the CDR3. V lost 4 bases to trimming and J lost 1 base, with 15 bases between them. CDR1 is GTSNPN, CDR2 SVGIG, per germline (reference sequence). This CDR3 reads CAWTLGTRRTDTQYF. The CDR3 region has the DNA TGTGCCTGGACCCTCGGGACCCGACGCACAGATACGCAGTATTTT.

The sample holds a few counts of this clone. In the same sample, other DNA sequences code for this CDR3. V gene TRBV6-5 combines with J gene TRBJ2-3, with 9 bases fitting TRBD2. CDR1 is MNHEY and CDR2 is SVGAGI in the germline V gene. Trimming at V came to 6 bases and at J to 1 base, leaving 2 bases not matched to a gene. The CDR3 covers 14 residues. The CDR3 sequence is CASRASGGTDTQYF. CDR3 DNA: TGTGCCAGCAGGGCTAGCGGGGGCACAGATACGCAGTATTTT.

This clone was seen many times. The chain recombines TRBV19 with TRBJ1-1; D is ambiguous. V lost 4 bases, J lost 0 bases, and 6 bases lay in between. Germline CDR1 reads LNHDA; CDR2 reads SQIVND (reference sequence). This CDR3 comprises 13 residues. The CDR3 DNA sequence: TGTGCCAGTAGTACCTACATGAACACTGAAGCTTTCTTT. This codes for CASSTYMNTEAFF.

The chain links TRBV28 to TRBJ2-7; 10 bases agree with TRBD2. The germline gives CDR1 MDHEN, CDR2 SYDVKM. J was trimmed by 1 base and V by 2 bases; bases with no gene match: 5. The CDR3 is 16 amino acids. CDR3 coding DNA: TGTGCCAGCAGTTTAACTAGCGGGGTTTTGTCCTACGAGCAGTACTTC. Translated, it gives CASSLTSGVLSYEQYF.

This clone was detected only a few times. Written as DNA, the CDR3 is TGCAGCGTCCGACAGGGGGGGAATCAGCCCCAGCATTTT. It codes for CSVRQGGNQPQHF. The rearrangement uses TRBV29-1 and TRBJ1-5; TRBD1 matches at 9 bases. This CDR3 comprises 13 residues. J was trimmed by 4 bases and V by 6 bases; bases with no gene match: 4. Germline V gene lookup returns CDR1 SQVTM and CDR2 ANQGSEA.

This rearrangement joins TRBV7-9 to TRBJ2-5, with 8 bases fitting TRBD2. Germline V gene sequence: CDR1 SEHNR, CDR2 FQNEAQ (reference sequence). With 5 bases clipped from V and 1 base from J, the junction kept 9 bases outside the gene matches. The CDR3 has 16 amino acids. The CDR3 coding sequence is TGTGCCAGCAGCCCTACCTCGGCGGGGGGCCAAGAGACCCAGTACTTC. This gives the protein CASSPTSAGGQETQYF.

The chain uses TRBV7-3 and TRBJ1-1, with D unresolved. Germline V gene lookup returns CDR1 SGHTA and CDR2 FQGTGA. The V end lost 0 bases, the J end lost 0 bases, and 8 bases lay between the germline ends. This CDR3 region has 15 residues. CDR3 nucleotide sequence: TGTGCCAGCAGCTTAACCCCGGGGTTGAACACTGAAGCTTTCTTT. It codes for CASSLTPGLNTEAFF.

The table lists this clone with a few counts. V and J are TRBV5-1 and TRBJ1-1; D is unresolved. Germline V gene sequence: CDR1 SGHRS, CDR2 YFSETQ. The V gene lost 1 base and the J gene lost 1 base, with 8 bases spanning the gap. The CDR3 totals 14 residues. The CDR3 loop is CASSLKPENTEAFF. Here the CDR3 DNA reads TGCGCCAGCAGCTTGAAACCGGAGAACACTGAAGCTTTCTTT.

The gene calls are TRBV28 and TRBJ2-5, with 9 bases fitting TRBD2. J was trimmed by 1 base and V by 0 bases; bases with no gene match: 0. Germline V gene sequence: CDR1 MDHEN, CDR2 SYDVKM. The CDR3 loop spans 15 amino acids. The CDR3 sequence: CASSLWTSGQETQYF. DNA for the CDR3: TGTGCCAGCAGTTTATGGACTAGCGGCCAAGAGACCCAGTACTTC.

The chain has TRBV5-1 and TRBJ2-5, with 10 bases fitting TRBD1. This CDR3 comprises 16 residues. The V and J ends lost 0 bases and 4 bases, in that order; junction bases with no gene match: 6. The germline V gene has CDR1 SGHRS and CDR2 YFSETQ. The CDR3 sequence: CASSLGPTGGGETQYF. The CDR3 DNA follows: TGCGCCAGCAGCTTGGGCCCGACAGGGGGCGGAGAGACCCAGTACTTC.

The chain links TRBV18 to TRBJ1-1, with TRBD1 identical over 10 bases. The CDR3 totals 17 residues. CDR1 is KGHSH, CDR2 LQKENI, per germline. Germline trimming cut 0 bases from V and 1 base from J; bases unmatched to any gene: 5. The chain's CDR3 is CASSPPQTGGWNTEAFF. The CDR3 DNA reads TGTGCCAGCTCACCACCTCAGACAGGGGGCTGGAACACTGAAGCTTTCTTT. Based on the CDR3 plus reference TRBV18 and TRBJ1-1, the full variable domain is NAGVMQNPRHLVRRRGQEARLRCSPMKGHSHVYWYRQLPEEGLKFMVYLQKENIIDESGMPKERFSAEFPKEGPSILRIQQVVRGDSAAYFCASSPPQTGGWNTEAFFGQGTRLTVV.

This clone showed up just a few times. V and J are TRBV9 and TRBJ2-2, with TRBD1 identical over 7 bases. Unmatched junction bases numbered 5, after V lost 3 bases and J lost 6 bases. The CDR3 contains 14 residues. Per the germline V gene, CDR1 is SGDLS and CDR2 is YYNGEE. The CDR3 DNA is TGTGCCAGCAGCGCGAGACAGGGTCCCGGGGAGCTGTTTTTT. This gives the protein CASSARQGPGELFF.

The chain carries TRBV2 and TRBJ2-3; D possibly matches TRBD1 or TRBD2 (5 bases each). Germline V gene lookup returns CDR1 SNHLY and CDR2 FYNNEI. This CDR3 is built from 14 residues. V lost 4 bases and J 2 bases, leaving 10 bases between the germline ends. The DNA of the CDR3 is TGTGCCAGCAGTGGGGGGATAGACACAGATACGCAGTATTTT. It codes for CASSGGIDTDTQYF.

This clone has only a few counts. The chain couples TRBV20-1 to TRBJ2-1; D is possibly TRBD1 (5 bases). Germline loops: CDR1 DFQATT, CDR2 SNEGSKA (reference sequence). The CDR3 has 11 residues. The V gene lost 4 bases and the J gene lost 7 bases, with 8 bases spanning the gap. The CDR3 DNA is TGCAGTGCTAAAGACAGAAATGAGCAGTTCTTC. Residues: CSAKDRNEQFF.

This clone was counted a few times. The chain has TRBV7-2 and TRBJ2-3; D uncertain. The CDR3 sequence is 13 residues long. Per germline, CDR1 SGHTA and CDR2 FQGNSA. V gave up 3 bases and J gave up 2 bases, with 6 bases separating them. The CDR3 nucleotides are TGTGCCAGCAGCTTCACTGACACAGATACGCAGTATTTT. Translated: CASSFTDTDTQYF.

Here the CDR3 reads CASSLGGGYTF. Written as DNA, the CDR3 is TGTGCCAGCAGCTTGGGGGGTGGCTACACCTTC. This chain links TRBV5-4 with TRBJ1-2; D is undetermined. CDR1 is SGHNT and CDR2 is YYREEE in the germline V gene (reference sequence). The V and J ends lost 0 bases and 7 bases respectively, with 4 bases between them. This CDR3 has 11 amino acids.